This T cell receptor (beta chain) was captured in a study of T cells in Graves' hyperthyroidism and ophthalmopathy. Stable hyperthyroidism: no ophthalmopathy progression over 18 months of follow-up. Isolation of PBMCs was performed on around 10 ml fresh peripheral blood. The CDR3 has 16 residues. V gave up 3 bases and J gave up 3 bases; unmatched junction bases: 5. Germline loops: CDR1 MNHEY, CDR2 SMNVEV (reference sequence). This clonotype was seen just once. The CDR3 regions of TCR beta were amplified from RNA transcripts. HTBI primers were employed in a first-round RT-PCR of the TCR CDR3. TCRdb fed the multiplex PCR reads into MiXCR, producing one record per CDR3 protein. The table has about 700,000 distinct CDR3 sequences, 12% to 15% seen once; the top ten hold 10%.

The chain couples TRBV27 to TRBJ2-1; 10 positions agree with TRBD2. This clonotype was sampled from a woman under 30 with Graves' hyperthyroidism. The sequencing sample was made of blood. The DNA for the CDR3 is TGTGCCAGCAGTTTCTCCGGGACTAGCGTCTACAATGAGCAGTTCTTC. This codes for CASSFSGTSVYNEQFF.